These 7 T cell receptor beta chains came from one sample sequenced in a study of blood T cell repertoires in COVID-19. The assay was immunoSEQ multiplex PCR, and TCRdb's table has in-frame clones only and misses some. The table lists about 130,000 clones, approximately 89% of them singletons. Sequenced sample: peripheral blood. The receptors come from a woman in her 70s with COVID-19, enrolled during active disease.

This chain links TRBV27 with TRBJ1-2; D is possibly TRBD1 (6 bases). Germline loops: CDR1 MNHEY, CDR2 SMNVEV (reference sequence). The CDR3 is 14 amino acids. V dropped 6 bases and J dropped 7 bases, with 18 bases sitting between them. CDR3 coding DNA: TGTGCCAGCAGCCCAATTGGGGGGGCGGGTGGCTACACCTTC. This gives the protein CASSPIGGAGGYTF.

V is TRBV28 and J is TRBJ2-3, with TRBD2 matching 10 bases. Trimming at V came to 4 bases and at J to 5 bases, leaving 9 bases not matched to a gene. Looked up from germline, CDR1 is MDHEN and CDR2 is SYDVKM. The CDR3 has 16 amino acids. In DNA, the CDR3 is TGTGCCAGCAGTTCCCCTAGCGGGGGTGTCTTAGATACGCAGTATTTT. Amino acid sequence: CASSSPSGGVLDTQYF.

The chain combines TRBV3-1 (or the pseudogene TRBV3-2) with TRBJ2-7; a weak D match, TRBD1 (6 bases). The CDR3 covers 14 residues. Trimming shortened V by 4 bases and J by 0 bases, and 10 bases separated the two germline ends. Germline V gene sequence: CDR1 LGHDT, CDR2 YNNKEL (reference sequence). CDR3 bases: TGTGCCAGCAGCCCCCGGGACAACTCCTACGAGCAGTACTTC. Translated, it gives CASSPRDNSYEQYF.

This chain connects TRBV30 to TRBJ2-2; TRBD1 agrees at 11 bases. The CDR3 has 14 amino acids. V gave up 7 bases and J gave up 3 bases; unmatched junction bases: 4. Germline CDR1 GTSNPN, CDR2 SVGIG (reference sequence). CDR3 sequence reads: CASRDRGDTGELFF. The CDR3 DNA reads TGTGCCTCCAGGGACAGGGGGGACACCGGGGAGCTGTTTTTT. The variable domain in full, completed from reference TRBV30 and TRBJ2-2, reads SQTIHQWPATLVQPVGSPLSLECTVEGTSNPNLYWYRQAAGRGLQLLFYSVGIGQISSEVPQNLSASRPQDRQFILSSKKLLLSDSGFYLCASRDRGDTGELFFGEGSRLTVL.

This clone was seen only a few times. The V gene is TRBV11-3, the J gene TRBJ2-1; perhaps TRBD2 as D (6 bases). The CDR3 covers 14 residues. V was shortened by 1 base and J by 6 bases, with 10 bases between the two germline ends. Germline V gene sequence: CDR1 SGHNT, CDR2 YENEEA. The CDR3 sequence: CASSLVAGGNEQFF. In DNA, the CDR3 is TGTGCCAGCAGCTTAGTAGCCGGGGGCAATGAGCAGTTCTTC.

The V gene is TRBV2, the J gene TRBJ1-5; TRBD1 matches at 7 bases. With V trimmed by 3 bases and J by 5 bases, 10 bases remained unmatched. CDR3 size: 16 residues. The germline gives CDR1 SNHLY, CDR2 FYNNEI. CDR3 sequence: CASSDPGGRGHQPQHF. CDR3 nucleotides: TGTGCCAGCAGTGACCCAGGGGGAAGGGGTCATCAGCCCCAGCATTTT.

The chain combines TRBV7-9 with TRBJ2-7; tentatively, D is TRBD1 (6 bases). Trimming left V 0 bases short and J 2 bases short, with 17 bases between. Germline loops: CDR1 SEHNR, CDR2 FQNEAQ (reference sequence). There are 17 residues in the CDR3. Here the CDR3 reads CASSLARTRGHPYEQYF. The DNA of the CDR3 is TGTGCCAGCAGCTTAGCGCGTACCCGGGGACATCCCTACGAGCAGTACTTC. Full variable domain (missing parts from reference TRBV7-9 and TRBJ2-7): DTGVSQNPRHKITKRGQNVTFRCDPISEHNRLYWYRQTLGQGPEFLTYFQNEAQLEKSRLLSDRFSAERPKGSFSTLEIQRTEQGDSAMYLCASSLARTRGHPYEQYFGPGTRLTVT.